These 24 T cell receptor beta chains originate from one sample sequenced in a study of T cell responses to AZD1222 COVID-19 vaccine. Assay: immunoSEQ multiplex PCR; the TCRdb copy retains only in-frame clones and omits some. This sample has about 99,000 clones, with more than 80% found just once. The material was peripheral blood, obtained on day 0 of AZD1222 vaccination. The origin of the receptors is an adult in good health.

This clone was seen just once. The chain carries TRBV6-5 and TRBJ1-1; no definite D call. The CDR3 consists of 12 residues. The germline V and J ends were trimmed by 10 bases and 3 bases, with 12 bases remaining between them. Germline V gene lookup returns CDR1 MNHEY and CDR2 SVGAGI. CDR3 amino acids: CATSPRDTEAFF. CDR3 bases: TGTGCCACTAGCCCGCGGGACACTGAAGCTTTCTTT.

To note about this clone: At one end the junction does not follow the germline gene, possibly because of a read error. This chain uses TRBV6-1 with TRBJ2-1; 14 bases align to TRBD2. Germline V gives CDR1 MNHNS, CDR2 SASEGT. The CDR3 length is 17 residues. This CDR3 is CASSEGFGLAGGNEQFF. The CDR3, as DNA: TGTGCCAGCAGCGAAGGTTTTGGACTAGCGGGGGGCAATGAGCAGTTCTTC.

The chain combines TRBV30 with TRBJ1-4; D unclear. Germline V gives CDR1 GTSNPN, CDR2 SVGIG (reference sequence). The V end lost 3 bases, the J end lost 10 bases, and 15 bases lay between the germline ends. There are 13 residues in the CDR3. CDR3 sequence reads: CAWRPAAEGKLFF. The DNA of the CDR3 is TGTGCCTGGAGGCCGGCCGCCGAAGGAAAACTGTTTTTT.

CDR3 sequence: CASSQDPWRAQNTEAFF. CDR3 nucleotide sequence: TGTGCCAGCAGCCAAGATCCGTGGAGGGCACAGAACACTGAAGCTTTCTTT. The chain employs TRBV3-1 (or the pseudogene TRBV3-2) and TRBJ1-1, with D unresolved. Looked up from germline, CDR1 is LGHDT and CDR2 is YNNKEL (reference sequence). Trimming cost V 0 bases and J 1 base, with 15 bases left between them. The CDR3 has 17 amino acids.

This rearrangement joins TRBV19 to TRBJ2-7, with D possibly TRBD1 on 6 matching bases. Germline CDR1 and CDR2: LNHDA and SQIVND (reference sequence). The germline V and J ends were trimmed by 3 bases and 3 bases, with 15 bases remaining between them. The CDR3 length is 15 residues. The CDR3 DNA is TGTGCCAGTAGTATCATGACAGGAGGTGACTACGAGCAGTACTTC. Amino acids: CASSIMTGGDYEQYF.

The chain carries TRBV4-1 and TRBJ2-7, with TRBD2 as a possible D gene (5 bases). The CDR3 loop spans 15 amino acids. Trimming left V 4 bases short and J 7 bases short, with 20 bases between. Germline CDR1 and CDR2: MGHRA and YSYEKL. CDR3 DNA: TGCGCCAGCAGCCCCGGAGGTACGTCTCCGGCTGAGCAGTACTTC. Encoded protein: CASSPGGTSPAEQYF.

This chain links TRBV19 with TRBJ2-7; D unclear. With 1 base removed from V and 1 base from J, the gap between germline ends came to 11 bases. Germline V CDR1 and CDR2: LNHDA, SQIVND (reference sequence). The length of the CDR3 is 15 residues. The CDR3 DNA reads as TGTGCCAGTAGTATAGTGGCCGCTCCATCCTACGAGCAGTACTTC. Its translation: CASSIVAAPSYEQYF.

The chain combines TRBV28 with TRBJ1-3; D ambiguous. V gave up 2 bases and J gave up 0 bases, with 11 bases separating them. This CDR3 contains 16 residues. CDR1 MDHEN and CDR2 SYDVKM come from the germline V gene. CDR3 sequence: CASSLQVSPSGNTIYF. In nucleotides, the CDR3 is TGTGCCAGCAGTTTACAGGTCTCACCCTCTGGAAACACCATATATTTT.

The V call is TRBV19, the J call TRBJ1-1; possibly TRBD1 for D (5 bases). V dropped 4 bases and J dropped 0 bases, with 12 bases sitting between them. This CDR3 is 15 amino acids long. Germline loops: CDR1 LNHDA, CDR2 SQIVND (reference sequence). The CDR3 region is CASSKGQLMNTEAFF. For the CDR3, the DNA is TGTGCCAGTAGTAAGGGGCAACTAATGAACACTGAAGCTTTCTTT.

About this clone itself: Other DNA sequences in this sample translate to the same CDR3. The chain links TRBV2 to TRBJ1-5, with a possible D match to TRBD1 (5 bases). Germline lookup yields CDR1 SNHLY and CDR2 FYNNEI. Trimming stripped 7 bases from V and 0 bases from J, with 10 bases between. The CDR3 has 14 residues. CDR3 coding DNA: TGTGCCAGCAAAGACAGTCATAGCAATCAGCCCCAGCATTTT. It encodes CASKDSHSNQPQHF.

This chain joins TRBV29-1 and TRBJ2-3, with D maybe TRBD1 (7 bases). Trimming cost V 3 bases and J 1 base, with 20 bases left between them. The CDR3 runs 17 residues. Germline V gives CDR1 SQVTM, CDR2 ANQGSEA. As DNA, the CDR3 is TGCAGCGTTGATATTCTAGCGAGGGGGCTTGGCACAGATACGCAGTATTTT. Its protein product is CSVDILARGLGTDTQYF.

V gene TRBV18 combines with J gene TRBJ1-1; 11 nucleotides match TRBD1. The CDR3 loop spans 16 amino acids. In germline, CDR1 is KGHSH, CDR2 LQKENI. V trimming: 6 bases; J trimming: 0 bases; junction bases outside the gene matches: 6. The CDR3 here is CASSPGTGGMNTEAFF. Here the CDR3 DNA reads TGTGCCAGCTCCCCAGGGACAGGGGGGATGAACACTGAAGCTTTCTTT. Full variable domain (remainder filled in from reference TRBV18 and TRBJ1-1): NAGVMQNPRHLVRRRGQEARLRCSPMKGHSHVYWYRQLPEEGLKFMVYLQKENIIDESGMPKERFSAEFPKEGPSILRIQQVVRGDSAAYFCASSPGTGGMNTEAFFGQGTRLTVV.

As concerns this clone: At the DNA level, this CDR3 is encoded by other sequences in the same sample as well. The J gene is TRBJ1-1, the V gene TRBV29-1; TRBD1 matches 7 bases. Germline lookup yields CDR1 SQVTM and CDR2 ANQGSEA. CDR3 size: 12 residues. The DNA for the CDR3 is TGCAGTGCCCCCCTACAGGGGACTGAAGCTTTCTTT. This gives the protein CSAPLQGTEAFF.

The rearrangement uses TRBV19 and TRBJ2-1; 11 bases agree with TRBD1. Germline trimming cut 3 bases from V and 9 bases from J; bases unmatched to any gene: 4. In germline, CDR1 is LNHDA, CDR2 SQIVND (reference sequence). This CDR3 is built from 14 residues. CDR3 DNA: TGTGCCAGTAGTATGGACAGGGGGCGCAGTGAGCAGTTCTTC. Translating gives CASSMDRGRSEQFF.

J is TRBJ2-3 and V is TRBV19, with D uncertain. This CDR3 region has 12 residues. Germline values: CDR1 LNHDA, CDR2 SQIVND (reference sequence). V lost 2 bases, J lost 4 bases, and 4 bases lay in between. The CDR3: CASSIKADTQYF. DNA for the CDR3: TGTGCCAGTAGTATAAAGGCAGATACGCAGTATTTT.

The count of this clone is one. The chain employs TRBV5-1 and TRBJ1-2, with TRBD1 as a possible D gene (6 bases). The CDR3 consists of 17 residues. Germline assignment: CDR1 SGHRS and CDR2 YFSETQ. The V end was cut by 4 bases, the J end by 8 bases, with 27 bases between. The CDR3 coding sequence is TGCGCCAGCAGCACAGGGTCGGGCGCGGTTACCCAAGAGGGCTACACCTTC. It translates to CASSTGSGAVTQEGYTF.

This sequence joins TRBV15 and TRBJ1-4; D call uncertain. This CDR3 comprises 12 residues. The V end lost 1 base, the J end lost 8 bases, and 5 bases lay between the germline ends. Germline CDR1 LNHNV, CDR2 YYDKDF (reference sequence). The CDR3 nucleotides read TGTGCCACCAGCAGAGGGACCGAAAAACTGTTTTTT. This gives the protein CATSRGTEKLFF. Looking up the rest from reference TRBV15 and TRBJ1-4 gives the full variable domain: DAMVIQNPRYQVTQFGKPVTLSCSQTLNHNVMYWYQQKSSQAPKLLFHYYDKDFNNEADTPDNFQSRRPNTSFCFLDIRSPGLGDTAMYLCATSRGTEKLFFGSGTQLSVL.

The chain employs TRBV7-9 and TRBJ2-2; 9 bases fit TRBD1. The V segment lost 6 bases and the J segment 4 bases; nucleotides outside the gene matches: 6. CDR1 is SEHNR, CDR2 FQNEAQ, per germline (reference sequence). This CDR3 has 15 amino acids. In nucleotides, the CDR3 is TGTGCCAGCAGTTCAGGGACAGGGTTCACCGGGGAGCTGTTTTTT. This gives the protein CASSSGTGFTGELFF.

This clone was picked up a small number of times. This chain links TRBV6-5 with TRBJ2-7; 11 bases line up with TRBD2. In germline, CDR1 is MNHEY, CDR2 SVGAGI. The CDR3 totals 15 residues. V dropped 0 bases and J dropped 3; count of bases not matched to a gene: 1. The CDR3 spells CASSYSTSGVYEQYF. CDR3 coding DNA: TGTGCCAGCAGTTACTCGACTAGCGGGGTCTACGAGCAGTACTTC.

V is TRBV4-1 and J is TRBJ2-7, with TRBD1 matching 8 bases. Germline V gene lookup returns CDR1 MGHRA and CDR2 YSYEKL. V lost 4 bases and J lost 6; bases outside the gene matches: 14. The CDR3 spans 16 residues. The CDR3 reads CASSLGSGDRGSEQYF. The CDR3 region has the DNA TGCGCCAGCAGCCTTGGAAGTGGAGACAGGGGATCCGAGCAGTACTTC.

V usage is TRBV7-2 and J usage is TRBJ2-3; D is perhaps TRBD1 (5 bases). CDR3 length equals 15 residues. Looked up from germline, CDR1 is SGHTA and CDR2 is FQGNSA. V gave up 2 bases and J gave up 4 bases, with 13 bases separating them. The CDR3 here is CASSLRHPRADTQYF. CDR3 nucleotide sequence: TGTGCCAGCAGCTTAAGGCACCCCAGGGCAGATACGCAGTATTTT.

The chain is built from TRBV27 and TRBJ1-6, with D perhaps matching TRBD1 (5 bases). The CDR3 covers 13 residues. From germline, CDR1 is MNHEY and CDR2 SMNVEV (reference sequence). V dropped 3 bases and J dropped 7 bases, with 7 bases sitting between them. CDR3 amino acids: CASSLGGNSPLHF. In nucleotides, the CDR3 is TGTGCCAGCAGTTTGGGGGGGAATTCACCCCTCCACTTT.

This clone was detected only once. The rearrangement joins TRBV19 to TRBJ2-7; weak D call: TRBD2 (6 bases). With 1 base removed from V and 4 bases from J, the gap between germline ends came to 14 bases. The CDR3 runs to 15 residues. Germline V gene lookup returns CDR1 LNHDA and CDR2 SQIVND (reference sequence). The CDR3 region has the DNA TGTGCCAGTAGTATAGGGGCCGGGGGAAGTTACGAGCAGTACTTC. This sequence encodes CASSIGAGGSYEQYF.

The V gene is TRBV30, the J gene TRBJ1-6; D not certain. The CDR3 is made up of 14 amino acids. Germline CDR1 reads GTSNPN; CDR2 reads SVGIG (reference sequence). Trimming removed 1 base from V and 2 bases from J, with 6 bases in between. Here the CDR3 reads CAWSGTAYNSPLHF. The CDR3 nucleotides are TGTGCCTGGAGTGGGACGGCCTATAATTCACCCCTCCACTTT.